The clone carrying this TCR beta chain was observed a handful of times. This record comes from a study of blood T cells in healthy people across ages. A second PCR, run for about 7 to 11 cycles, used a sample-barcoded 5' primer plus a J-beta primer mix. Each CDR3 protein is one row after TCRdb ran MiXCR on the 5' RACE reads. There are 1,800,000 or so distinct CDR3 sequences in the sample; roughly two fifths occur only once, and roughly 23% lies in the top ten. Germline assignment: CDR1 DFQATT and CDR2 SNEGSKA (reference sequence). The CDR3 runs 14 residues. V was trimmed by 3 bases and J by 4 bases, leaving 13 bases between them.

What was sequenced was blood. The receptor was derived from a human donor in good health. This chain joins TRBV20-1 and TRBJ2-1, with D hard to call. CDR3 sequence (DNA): TGCAGTGCTAGGAGTATAACCCCTTACAATGAGCAGTTCTTC. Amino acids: CSARSITPYNEQFF.